This passage covers 8 T cell receptor beta chains from one sample sequenced in a study of blood T cells in healthy people across ages. With a J-beta primer mix and a sample-barcoded 5' primer, a second PCR ran about 7 to 12 cycles. TCRdb reprocessed the 5' RACE reads via MiXCR and lists one record per CDR3 protein. This table holds approximately 800,000 distinct CDR3 sequences, 55% to 70% found once. The sequencing input was blood. These receptors were obtained from a man between 25 and 39 years old in good health.

The V gene is TRBV20-1, the J gene TRBJ1-1; no clear D gene. Germline V gene data show CDR1 as DFQATT and CDR2 as SNEGSKA (reference sequence). The CDR3 loop spans 13 amino acids. Between the trimmed V and J ends, which lost 4 bases and 1 base, there was a span of 10 bases. The CDR3 coding sequence is TGCAGTGCTACCGACGGCGGGAACACTGAAGCTTTCTTT. Protein product: CSATDGGNTEAFF.

The chain recombines TRBV20-1 with TRBJ2-3; 7 bases map to TRBD2. Trimming took 0 bases from V and 3 from J; bases not matched to a gene: 3. CDR1 and CDR2 (germline): DFQATT, SNEGSKA (reference sequence). This CDR3 is 14 amino acids long. CDR3 DNA sequence: TGCAGTGCTAGAGAGGAAGCGGGAACAGATACGCAGTATTTT. As protein: CSAREEAGTDTQYF.

This clonotype was found many times. The V call is TRBV29-1, the J call TRBJ2-3; 8 bases are shared with TRBD1. Germline loops: CDR1 SQVTM, CDR2 ANQGSEA. Losses at the gene ends were 6 bases for V and 3 bases for J; bases not matched to a gene: 5. The CDR3 has 13 residues. This CDR3 reads CSVRTGLTDTQYF. DNA for the CDR3: TGCAGCGTCCGGACAGGGCTGACAGATACGCAGTATTTT.

CDR3 coding DNA: TGTGCCAGCAGTGAATACTTCGGCTCACTCAGTACCCCTCCCTACAATGAGCAGTTCTTC. This sequence encodes CASSEYFGSLSTPPYNEQFF. The chain couples TRBV25-1 to TRBJ2-1; D unresolved. Germline V lookup: CDR1 MGHDK, CDR2 SYGVNS. CDR3 length equals 20 residues. V was shortened by 0 bases and J by 2 bases, with 23 bases between the two germline ends.

This clonotype was detected only a few times. The gene calls are TRBV7-9 and TRBJ1-6, with D possibly TRBD1 on 6 matching bases. V lost 4 bases and J lost 7, with 11 bases in between. Per germline, CDR1 SEHNR and CDR2 FQNEAQ (reference sequence). CDR3 size: 14 residues. CDR3 residues: CASSSDSQNSPLHF. The CDR3 region has the DNA TGTGCCAGCAGCTCGGACAGTCAGAATTCACCCCTCCACTTT.

V usage is TRBV29-1 and J usage is TRBJ2-3; D is perhaps TRBD1 or TRBD2 (5 bases each). This CDR3 contains 14 residues. Germline V CDR1 and CDR2: SQVTM, ANQGSEA. V lost 2 bases, J lost 2 bases, and 11 bases lay in between. The CDR3 region is CSVEPGTHTDTQYF. CDR3 coding DNA: TGCAGCGTTGAACCGGGGACCCACACAGATACGCAGTATTTT.

This clonotype was recorded a few times. The genes are TRBV7-9 and TRBJ2-3, with 13 bases fitting TRBD2. V trimming: 2 bases; J trimming: 2 bases; junction bases outside the gene matches: 7. Germline V gene sequence: CDR1 SEHNR, CDR2 FQNEAQ (reference sequence). CDR3 length: 18 amino acids. CDR3 bases: TGTGCCAGCAGCTTATATGGGACTAGCGGGGAAATCACAGATACGCAGTATTTT. This codes for CASSLYGTSGEITDTQYF.

The genes are TRBV7-2 and TRBJ2-3; D not certain. The CDR3 has 13 amino acids. V was shortened by 2 bases and J by 2 bases, with 5 bases between the two germline ends. The V gene's germline CDR1 is SGHTA and CDR2 FQGNSA. DNA of the CDR3: TGTGCCAGCAGCTTAATGTCCACAGATACGCAGTATTTT. Translation: CASSLMSTDTQYF.